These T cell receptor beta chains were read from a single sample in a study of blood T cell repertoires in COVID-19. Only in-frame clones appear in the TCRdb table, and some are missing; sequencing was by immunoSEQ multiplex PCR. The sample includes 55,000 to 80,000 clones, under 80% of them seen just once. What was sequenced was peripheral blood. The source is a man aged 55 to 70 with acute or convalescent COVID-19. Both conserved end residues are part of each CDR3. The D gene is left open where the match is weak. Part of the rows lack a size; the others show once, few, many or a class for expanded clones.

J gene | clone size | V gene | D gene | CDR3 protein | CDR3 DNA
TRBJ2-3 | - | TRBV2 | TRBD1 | CASRAQGASGTDTQYF | TGTGCCAGCAGGGCACAGGGGGCGAGTGGCACAGATACGCAGTATTTT
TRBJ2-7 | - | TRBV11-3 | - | CASPSPPGCHEQYF | TGTGCCAGCCCCTCCCCGCCGGGTTGTCACGAGCAGTACTTC
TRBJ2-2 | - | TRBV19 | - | CASSMLAGELFF | TGTGCCAGTAGTATGCTAGCGGGGGAGCTGTTTTTT
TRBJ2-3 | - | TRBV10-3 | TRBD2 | CAIGGAGLAGISF | TGTGCCATCGGAGGGGCTGGACTAGCGGGCATATCCTTT
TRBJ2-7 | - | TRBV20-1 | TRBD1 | CSASRTGDSYEQYF | TGCAGTGCTAGTCGGACAGGGGACTCCTACGAGCAGTACTTC
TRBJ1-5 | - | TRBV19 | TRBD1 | CASSFDRVRSPQHF | TGTGCCAGTAGTTTCGACAGGGTGAGGTCGCCCCAGCATTTT
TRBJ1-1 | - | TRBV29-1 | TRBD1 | CSVGDSWNTEAFF | TGCAGCGTTGGGGACAGTTGGAACACTGAAGCTTTCTTT
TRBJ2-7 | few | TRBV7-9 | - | CASSRITGNREQYF | TGTGCCAGCAGCCGAATTACAGGGAACCGGGAGCAGTACTTC
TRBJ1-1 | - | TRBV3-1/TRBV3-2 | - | CASSPGGRGAFF | TGTGCCAGCAGCCCGGGGGGCAGGGGAGCTTTCTTT
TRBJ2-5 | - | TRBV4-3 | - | CASSPSLLRGQETQYF | TGCGCCAGCAGCCCCTCCTTATTGCGAGGGCAAGAGACCCAGTACTTC
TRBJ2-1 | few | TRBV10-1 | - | CASSRDFSLGRYNEQFF | TGCGCCAGCAGTCGGGACTTCTCCCTAGGCCGCTACAATGAGCAGTTCTTC
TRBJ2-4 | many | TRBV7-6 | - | CASSHGDIQYF | TGTGCCAGCAGCCACGGAGACATTCAGTACTTC
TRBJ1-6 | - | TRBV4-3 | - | CASSQVTGPNSPLHF | TGCGCCAGCAGCCAAGTGACAGGCCCTAATTCACCCCTCCACTTT
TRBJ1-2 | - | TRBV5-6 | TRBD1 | CASSLLTGFLRNGGYTF | TGTGCCAGCAGCTTGCTGACAGGGTTCCTCAGAAACGGTGGCTACACCTTC
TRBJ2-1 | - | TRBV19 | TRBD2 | CACCGGTSGTVFF | TGTGCCTGTTGTGGGGGGACTAGCGGGACGGTCTTCTTC
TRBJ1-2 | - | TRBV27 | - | CASTGAPGYTF | TGTGCCAGCACAGGGGCGCCTGGCTACACCTTC
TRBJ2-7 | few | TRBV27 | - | CASSPSSVRSYEQYF | TGTGCCAGCAGTCCATCTAGCGTGAGATCCTACGAGCAGTACTTC
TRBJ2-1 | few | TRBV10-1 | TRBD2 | CASSPATSGRLDEQFF | TGCGCCAGCAGCCCCGCTACTAGCGGGAGGTTGGATGAGCAGTTCTTC
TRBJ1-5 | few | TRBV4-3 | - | CASSQDLLRNQPQHF | TGCGCCAGCAGCCAAGATCTATTGCGCAATCAGCCCCAGCATTTT
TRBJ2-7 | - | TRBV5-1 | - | CASSFGGTGSYEQYF | TGCGCCAGCAGCTTCGGAGGAACAGGGTCCTACGAGCAGTACTTC
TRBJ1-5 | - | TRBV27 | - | CASSVYTGMNQPQHF | TGTGCCAGCAGCGTTTATACGGGGATGAATCAGCCCCAGCATTTT
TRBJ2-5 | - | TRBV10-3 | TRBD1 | CAISESGQGATQYF | TGTGCCATCAGTGAGTCGGGACAGGGGGCGACCCAGTACTTC
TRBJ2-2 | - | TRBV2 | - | CASRTGTWTGELFF | TGTGCCAGCAGGACCGGGACTTGGACCGGGGAGCTGTTTTTT
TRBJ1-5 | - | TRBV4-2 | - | CASSLTVPNQPQHF | TGTGCCAGCAGCCTCACAGTCCCCAATCAGCCCCAGCATTTT
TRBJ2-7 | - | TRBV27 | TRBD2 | CASSLRTGTSGSPSSYEQYF | TGTGCCAGCAGTTTACGCACCGGGACTAGCGGGAGCCCGAGCTCCTACGAGCAGTACTTC
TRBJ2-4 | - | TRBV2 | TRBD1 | CASSRQGAENIQYF | TGTGCCAGCAGCCGACAGGGGGCGGAAAACATTCAGTACTTC
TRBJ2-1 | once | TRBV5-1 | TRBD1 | CASSLGGFGTGYSNEQFF | TGCGCCAGCAGCTTGGGAGGCTTTGGGACAGGGTACTCCAATGAGCAGTTCTTC
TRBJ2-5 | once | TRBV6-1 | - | CASSEGSDSGETQYF | TGTGCCAGCAGTGAAGGCTCCGACAGTGGGGAGACCCAGTACTTC
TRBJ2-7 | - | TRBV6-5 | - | CASSRLGPSYEQYF | TGTGCCAGCAGCAGACTAGGACCTTCCTACGAGCAGTACTTC
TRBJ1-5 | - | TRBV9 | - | CASSVGQNQPQHF | TGTGCCAGCAGCGTAGGACAGAATCAGCCCCAGCATTTT
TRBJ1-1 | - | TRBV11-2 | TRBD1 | CASSRKGQGGLRNTEAFF | TGTGCCAGCAGCCGTAAAGGACAGGGCGGATTACGAAACACTGAAGCTTTCTTT
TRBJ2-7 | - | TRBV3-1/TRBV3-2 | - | CASSQERGGLGEQYF | TGTGCCAGCAGCCAAGAAAGGGGGGGCCTGGGCGAGCAGTACTTC
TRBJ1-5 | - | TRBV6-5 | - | CASSPDRYQPQHF | TGTGCCAGCAGCCCAGACAGATATCAGCCCCAGCATTTT
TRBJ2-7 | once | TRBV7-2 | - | CASKEGTSSYEQYF | TGTGCCAGCAAGGAGGGGACCTCATCCTACGAGCAGTACTTC
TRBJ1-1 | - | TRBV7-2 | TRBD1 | CASSFWTGGSTEAFF | TGTGCCAGCAGCTTCTGGACAGGAGGGAGCACTGAAGCTTTCTTT
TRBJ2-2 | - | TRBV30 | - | CAWSVIGIGELFF | TGTGCCTGGAGTGTAATCGGGATCGGGGAGCTGTTTTTT
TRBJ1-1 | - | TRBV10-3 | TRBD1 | CAIRDRTENTEAFF | TGTGCCATCAGGGACAGGACAGAGAACACTGAAGCTTTCTTT
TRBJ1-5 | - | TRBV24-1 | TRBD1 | CATSPTGQGGSQPQHF | TGTGCCACCAGTCCGACTGGACAGGGAGGAAGCCAGCCCCAGCATTTT
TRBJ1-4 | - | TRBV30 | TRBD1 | CAWNTGVRTNEKLFF | TGTGCCTGGAACACAGGGGTCCGAACTAATGAAAAACTGTTTTTT
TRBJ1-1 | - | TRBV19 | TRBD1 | CASSRQGNTEAFF | TGTGCCAGTAGTCGACAGGGGAACACTGAAGCTTTCTTT
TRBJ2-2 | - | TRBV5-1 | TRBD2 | CASSVLLAGTGELFF | TGCGCCAGCAGCGTACTCCTAGCGGGAACCGGGGAGCTGTTTTTT
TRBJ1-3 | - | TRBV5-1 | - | CASSLAGTSSGNTIYF | TGCGCCAGCAGCTTGGCCGGGACAAGCTCTGGAAACACCATATATTTT
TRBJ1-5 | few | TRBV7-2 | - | CASSLGGANQPQHF | TGTGCCAGCAGCTTAGGAGGAGCCAATCAGCCCCAGCATTTT
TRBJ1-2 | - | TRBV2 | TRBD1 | CASREPTGRSNYGYTF | TGTGCCAGCAGGGAACCGACAGGGCGTTCGAACTATGGCTACACCTTC
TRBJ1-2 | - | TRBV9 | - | CASSVGGDWDYGYTF | TGTGCCAGCAGCGTGGGAGGAGACTGGGACTATGGCTACACCTTC
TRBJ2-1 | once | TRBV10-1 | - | CASSEARGNEQFF | TGCGCCAGCAGTGAGGCCAGGGGCAATGAGCAGTTCTTC
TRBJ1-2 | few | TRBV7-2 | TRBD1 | CASSLAGQGMGGYTF | TGTGCCAGCAGCTTAGCGGGACAGGGTATGGGTGGCTACACCTTC
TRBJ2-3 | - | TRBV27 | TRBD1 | CASSLHRQGNPTQYF | TGTGCCAGCAGTTTACACCGACAGGGGAACCCAACGCAGTATTTT
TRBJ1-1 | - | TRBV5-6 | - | CASPVGIMNTEAFF | TGTGCCAGCCCAGTGGGCATAATGAACACTGAAGCTTTCTTT
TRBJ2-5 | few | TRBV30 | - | CAWSVLETQYF | TGTGCCTGGAGTGTACTAGAGACCCAGTACTTC
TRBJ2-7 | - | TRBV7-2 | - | CASSRLGEQYF | TGTGCCAGCAGCCGACTTGGCGAGCAGTACTTC
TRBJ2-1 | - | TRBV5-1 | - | CASSRDYNEQFF | TGCGCCAGCAGCCGGGACTACAATGAGCAGTTCTTC
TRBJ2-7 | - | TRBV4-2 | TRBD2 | CASSQDPVGGRWHEQYF | TGTGCCAGCAGCCAAGATCCCGTCGGCGGGAGATGGCACGAGCAGTACTTC
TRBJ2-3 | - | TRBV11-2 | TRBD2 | CASSRGLAKSTDTQYF | TGTGCCAGCAGTAGGGGACTAGCGAAAAGCACAGATACGCAGTATTTT
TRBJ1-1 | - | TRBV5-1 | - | CASSPGQPLNTEAFF | TGCGCCAGCAGCCCCGGACAGCCCTTGAACACTGAAGCTTTCTTT
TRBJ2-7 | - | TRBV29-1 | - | CSTRQDYEQYF | TGCAGCACCCGACAGGACTACGAGCAGTACTTC